This T cell receptor (beta chain) was observed in a study of neoadjuvant anti-PD-1 for oral cavity cancer. This table comes from immunoSEQ multiplex PCR, and its TCRdb copy is limited to in-frame clones, with some not included. This sample has about 14,000 clones, with roughly three fifths found just once. Here the sequenced sample was PBMCs, taken before nivolumab (anti-PD-1) treatment. The sequence derives from a person between 35 and 79 years old with oral cavity squamous cell carcinoma.

CDR3 protein: CASSLGGSSNQPQHF. In DNA form, the CDR3 reads TGTGCCAGCAGTTTGGGGGGGTCTAGCAATCAGCCCCAGCATTTT. V gene TRBV28 combines with J gene TRBJ1-5, with D maybe TRBD1 (5 bases). In germline, CDR1 is MDHEN, CDR2 SYDVKM. The ends were cut back, 3 bases at V and 0 bases at J, with 9 bases in the middle. CDR3 length: 15 amino acids.